A single sample is the source of the 24 T cell receptor beta chains below, sequenced in a study of human T cells and chemical hapten exposure. MiXCR was run by TCRdb on the RACE reads, yielding one entry per CDR3 protein. The table shows around 33,000 distinct CDR3 sequences, with roughly an eighth occurring only once. The sample's time point: pre-sensitization, week 0. The treatment was: therapeutic diphenylcyclopropenone sensitization with weekly scalp DPC. Unfractionated whole blood was the source from which total RNA was extracted. Sequenced material: whole blood, taken in connection with sensitization to the hapten diphenylcyclopropenone (DPC). The source of these receptors is a woman aged 40 to 50 with alopecia areata. Some clones in this sample may be carry-over from other donors' samples.

This clonotype has just a few counts. The chain carries TRBV29-1 and TRBJ2-3; the match to TRBD1 covers 11 bases. Germline CDR1 reads SQVTM; CDR2 reads ANQGSEA. CDR3 length: 15 amino acids. V dropped 6 bases and J dropped 4; count of bases not matched to a gene: 9. The chain's CDR3 is CSVSDRGRGADTQYF. The CDR3 DNA reads TGCAGCGTATCGGACAGGGGGCGCGGTGCAGATACGCAGTATTTT.

This clonotype was observed many times. V is TRBV29-1 and J is TRBJ2-2; 9 positions agree with TRBD2. The germline V gene has CDR1 SQVTM and CDR2 ANQGSEA. This CDR3 region has 12 residues. The CDR3 loop is CSAGGSTGELFF. CDR3 in DNA: TGCTCGGCGGGAGGGTCCACCGGGGAGCTGTTTTTT.

This clonotype has a handful of counts. The chain links TRBV7-9 to TRBJ2-1; 10 positions agree with TRBD1. CDR3 length: 15 amino acids. V dropped 5 bases and J dropped 6; count of bases not matched to a gene: 7. In germline, CDR1 is SEHNR, CDR2 FQNEAQ (reference sequence). CDR3 in amino acids: CASSLVDRGRNEQFF. CDR3 DNA: TGTGCCAGCAGCCTAGTCGACAGGGGGCGCAATGAGCAGTTCTTC.

This clonotype came up a few times. The chain is built from TRBV6-1 and TRBJ2-5; 12 positions match TRBD2. J lost 4 bases, V lost 7 bases, and 10 bases had no gene match. Germline-derived CDR1 and CDR2 are MNHNS and SASEGT. This CDR3 comprises 16 residues. Here the CDR3 reads CASTISLAGGGETQYF. CDR3 DNA: TGTGCCAGCACTATCTCACTAGCGGGAGGTGGAGAGACCCAGTACTTC.

The table lists this clonotype with many counts. The chain recombines TRBV29-1 with TRBJ2-7; possibly TRBD1 for D (5 bases). The germline V gene has CDR1 SQVTM and CDR2 ANQGSEA. The CDR3 sequence is 12 residues long. The germline V and J ends were trimmed by 7 bases and 6 bases, with 16 bases remaining between them. The CDR3 loop reads CSAVGQGFEQYF. CDR3 DNA sequence: TGCAGCGCCGTGGGGCAGGGATTCGAGCAGTACTTC.

The table lists this clonotype with a few counts. The chain has TRBV4-1 and TRBJ2-5; either TRBD1 or TRBD2 may fit D (5 bases each). The CDR3 loop spans 15 amino acids. Germline V lookup: CDR1 MGHRA, CDR2 YSYEKL. The germline V and J ends were trimmed by 6 bases and 4 bases, with 18 bases remaining between them. The CDR3 protein is CASREMGVLGETQYF. CDR3 DNA sequence: TGCGCCAGCAGGGAGATGGGGGTTTTGGGAGAGACCCAGTACTTC.

Only a few counts were recorded for this clonotype. This rearrangement joins TRBV20-1 to TRBJ2-5; perhaps TRBD1 as D (5 bases). CDR3 length: 12 amino acids. The ends were cut back, 6 bases at V and 5 bases at J, with 13 bases in the middle. In germline, CDR1 is DFQATT, CDR2 SNEGSKA (reference sequence). CDR3 loop: CSANQGTETQYF. CDR3 nucleotide sequence: TGCAGTGCGAATCAGGGTACGGAGACCCAGTACTTC.

This clonotype was observed at least ten times. The chain carries TRBV6-5 and TRBJ2-3; maybe TRBD2 (5 bases). The germline gives CDR1 MNHEY, CDR2 SVGAGI. Trimming shortened V by 5 bases and J by 2 bases, and 11 bases separated the two germline ends. The CDR3 loop spans 14 amino acids. CDR3 nucleotide sequence: TGTGCCAGCAGTGTGGGAGAGCTCACAGATACGCAGTATTTT. Protein: CASSVGELTDTQYF.

This clonotype was recorded at least ten times. The chain is built from TRBV5-1 and TRBJ2-1; 9 bases line up with TRBD2. V was clipped by 6 bases and J by 6 bases; unmatched bases: 10. CDR1 and CDR2 from the germline V gene are SGHRS and YFSETQ. This CDR3 region has 15 residues. The CDR3 loop reads CASTRREGRSNEQFF. In nucleotides, the CDR3 is TGCGCCAGCACCAGGCGGGAGGGCCGTAGCAATGAGCAGTTCTTC. The entire variable domain, with the rest obtained from reference TRBV5-1 and TRBJ2-1, is as follows: KAGVTQTPRYLIKTRGQQVTLSCSPISGHRSVSWYQQTPGQGLQFLFEYFSETQRNKGNFPGRFSGRQFSNSRSEMNVSTLELGDSALYLCASTRREGRSNEQFFGPGTRLTVL.

This clonotype appeared many times. The V gene is TRBV12-3 or TRBV12-4, the J gene TRBJ2-3; possible D gene TRBD1, 6 bases. V was trimmed by 5 bases and J by 1 base, leaving 13 bases between them. This CDR3 has 15 residues. The CDR3 bases are TGTGCCAGCAGTCCAACAGGGCTTGGCACAGATACGCAGTATTTT. This gives the protein CASSPTGLGTDTQYF.

This chain links TRBV5-1 with TRBJ1-2; the D gene is possibly TRBD1 (5 bases). CDR1 and CDR2 from the germline V gene are SGHRS and YFSETQ. The CDR3 is 14 residues long. V lost 2 bases and J 1 base, leaving 9 bases between the germline ends. This CDR3 reads CASSLSDSNYGYTF. The CDR3 nucleotides are TGCGCCAGCAGCTTAAGCGACAGTAACTATGGCTACACCTTC. The full variable domain, with the rest looked up from reference TRBV5-1 and TRBJ1-2, is KAGVTQTPRYLIKTRGQQVTLSCSPISGHRSVSWYQQTPGQGLQFLFEYFSETQRNKGNFPGRFSGRQFSNSRSEMNVSTLELGDSALYLCASSLSDSNYGYTFGSGTRLTVV.

The V call is TRBV28, the J call TRBJ2-7; 9 bases are shared with TRBD2. The junction had 11 bases not matched to a gene; V was cut back by 8 bases and J by 3 bases. The CDR3 sequence is 15 residues long. From germline, CDR1 is MDHEN and CDR2 SYDVKM. As DNA, the CDR3 is TGTGCCAGCGGAGTCTTTAGCGGGAGCATCTACGAGCAGTACTTC. Translated, it gives CASGVFSGSIYEQYF.

This clonotype has at least ten counts. The V call is TRBV6-6, the J call TRBJ2-3; D is perhaps TRBD1 (5 bases). Germline V lookup: CDR1 MNHNY, CDR2 SVGAGI (reference sequence). With 8 bases removed from V and 5 bases from J, the gap between germline ends came to 17 bases. The CDR3 has 14 amino acids. CDR3 DNA sequence: TGTGCCAGCGCCTGGACACCCCAGATAGATACGCAGTATTTT. Translating gives CASAWTPQIDTQYF.

This clonotype was picked up a small number of times. This chain joins TRBV7-9 and TRBJ2-3, with D hard to call. The V gene's germline CDR1 is SEHNR and CDR2 FQNEAQ (reference sequence). Trimming stripped 9 bases from V and 4 bases from J, with 8 bases between. This CDR3 contains 11 residues. The DNA for the CDR3 is TGTGCCAGTACCTCCGCAGATACGCAGTATTTT. The encoded protein is CASTSADTQYF.

In its sample, this clonotype was seen many times. The chain uses TRBV2 and TRBJ2-4; TRBD1 matches at 7 bases. Germline trimming cut 7 bases from V and 3 bases from J; bases unmatched to any gene: 6. Germline V CDR1 and CDR2: SNHLY, FYNNEI. The CDR3 sequence is 14 residues long. CDR3 sequence: CASNPGQLKNIQYF. The DNA for the CDR3 is TGTGCCAGCAACCCGGGACAGCTCAAAAACATTCAGTACTTC.

The chain is built from TRBV20-1 and TRBJ2-1; the D gene is possibly TRBD2 (6 bases). The CDR3 is made up of 16 amino acids. Germline V gives CDR1 DFQATT, CDR2 SNEGSKA (reference sequence). Trimming stripped 6 bases from V and 9 bases from J, with 27 bases between. The CDR3 reads CSAKGSPVEGIREQFF. In DNA form, the CDR3 reads TGCAGTGCCAAAGGATCTCCGGTGGAGGGTATACGTGAGCAGTTCTTC.

This clonotype occurred many times. V and J are TRBV20-1 and TRBJ1-5; TRBD1 aligns across 11 bases. This CDR3 has 15 amino acids. CDR1 and CDR2 from the germline V gene are DFQATT and SNEGSKA (reference sequence). V gave up 3 bases and J gave up 5 bases; unmatched junction bases: 6. This CDR3 reads CSARKGQGAYQPQHF. DNA of the CDR3: TGCAGTGCTAGGAAAGGACAGGGGGCGTATCAGCCCCAGCATTTT.

This clonotype was observed at least ten times. The J gene is TRBJ2-7, the V gene TRBV11-2, with 9 bases aligning to TRBD2. Germline values: CDR1 SGHAT, CDR2 FQNNGV. Trimming removed 0 bases from V and 3 bases from J; junction bases left unmatched: 6. The CDR3 consists of 16 residues. The CDR3 DNA reads as TGTGCCAGCAGCTTAGATCTGGCGGGGGGGAGCTACGAGCAGTACTTC. Translating it yields CASSLDLAGGSYEQYF.

This clonotype has at least ten counts. The gene calls are TRBV20-1 and TRBJ2-3; D possibly corresponds to TRBD2 (6 bases). V lost 5 bases and J lost 0, with 12 bases in between. The CDR3 covers 14 residues. Germline assignment: CDR1 DFQATT and CDR2 SNEGSKA (reference sequence). The CDR3 is CSALTGTSTDTQYF. The CDR3 nucleotides read TGCAGTGCTCTTACCGGGACTAGCACAGATACGCAGTATTTT.

In the case of this clonotype: This may be a read error, as it is one base from a much larger clone. J is TRBJ1-3 and V is TRBV18; D not certain. This CDR3 is 13 amino acids long. The germline V gene encodes CDR1 KGHSH and CDR2 LQKENI. This chain's CDR3 is CASSPGAGNTVYF. As DNA, the CDR3 is TGTGCCAGCTCACCGGGCGCTGGAAACACCGTATATTTT.

Worth noting for this clonotype: Possible read error: a much larger clone is one base away. This chain uses TRBV11-2 with TRBJ1-1; TRBD1 is a possible D gene (6 bases). The length of the CDR3 is 15 residues. The germline V and J ends were trimmed by 5 bases and 1 base, with 14 bases remaining between them. Germline V gene sequence: CDR1 SGHAT, CDR2 FQNNGV. The CDR3 here is CASSPRGGPNTEAFF. In nucleotides, the CDR3 is TGTGCCAGCAGCCCCCGGGGGGGCCCGAACACTGAAGCTTTCTTT.

By share, this clonotype counts as medium-sized. The chain carries TRBV11-2 and TRBJ1-1, with D possibly matching TRBD1 (5 bases). V was cut by 5 bases and J by 6 bases, with 16 bases left in between. CDR3 size: 14 residues. Germline loops: CDR1 SGHAT, CDR2 FQNNGV. CDR3 sequence reads: CASSADGRDAEAFF. In nucleotides, the CDR3 is TGTGCCAGCAGCGCGGACGGCAGGGACGCTGAAGCTTTCTTT.

This clonotype was detected many times. The chain is built from TRBV19 and TRBJ1-1; D is unresolved. V lost 1 base and J lost 12, with 9 bases in between. Germline CDR1 LNHDA, CDR2 SQIVND (reference sequence). The CDR3 is 11 residues long. As DNA, the CDR3 is TGTGCCAGTAGTATAGGGTCCGGGTCTTTCTTT. It codes for CASSIGSGSFF.

This clonotype came up many times. This chain uses TRBV11-2 with TRBJ2-4; 9 nucleotides line up with TRBD1. J gave up 7 bases and V 5 bases, and 9 bases lay outside the gene matches. Germline CDR1 and CDR2: SGHAT and FQNNGV. The CDR3 runs to 15 residues. CDR3: CASSLGQGLSNIQYF. CDR3 coding DNA: TGTGCCAGCAGCCTCGGACAGGGGCTTAGCAACATTCAGTACTTC.